Reported below is one T cell receptor (beta chain). Its antigen remains unidentified. TCRdb re-called the 5' RACE reads; one entry per CDR3 protein, DNA not given. Here the sample table reports about 210,000 distinct CDR3 sequences. The sample is drawn from a study of monozygotic twins with inflammatory bowel disease. Overall study results and limits: A reduction in TCRbeta diversity (inverse Simpson) was seen in IBD patients relative to healthy co-twins.

The CDR3 extends over 11 amino acids. Sequences were obtained from blood. This TCR came from a human donor with ulcerative colitis or Crohn's disease, or a healthy co-twin of an affected twin (not recorded which). The gene calls are TRBV12-3 or TRBV12-4 and TRBJ2-1; TCRdb indicates TRBD1, and absent DNA this call remains unverified. Here the CDR3 reads CSSGPGTKQFF.